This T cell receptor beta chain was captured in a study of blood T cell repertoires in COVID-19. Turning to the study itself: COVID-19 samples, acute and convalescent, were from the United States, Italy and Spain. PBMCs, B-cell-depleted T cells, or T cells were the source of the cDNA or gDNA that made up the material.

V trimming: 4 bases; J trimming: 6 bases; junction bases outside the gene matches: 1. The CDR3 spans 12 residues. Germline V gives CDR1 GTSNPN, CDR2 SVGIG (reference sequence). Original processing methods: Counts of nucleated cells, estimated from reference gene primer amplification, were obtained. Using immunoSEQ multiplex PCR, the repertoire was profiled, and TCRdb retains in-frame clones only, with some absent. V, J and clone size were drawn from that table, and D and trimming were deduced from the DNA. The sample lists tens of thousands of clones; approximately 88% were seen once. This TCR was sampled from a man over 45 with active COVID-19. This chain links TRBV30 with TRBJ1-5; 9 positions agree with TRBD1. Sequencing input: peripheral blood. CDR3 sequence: CAWNRGLQPQHF. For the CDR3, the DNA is TGTGCCTGGAACAGGGGGCTTCAGCCCCAGCATTTT.